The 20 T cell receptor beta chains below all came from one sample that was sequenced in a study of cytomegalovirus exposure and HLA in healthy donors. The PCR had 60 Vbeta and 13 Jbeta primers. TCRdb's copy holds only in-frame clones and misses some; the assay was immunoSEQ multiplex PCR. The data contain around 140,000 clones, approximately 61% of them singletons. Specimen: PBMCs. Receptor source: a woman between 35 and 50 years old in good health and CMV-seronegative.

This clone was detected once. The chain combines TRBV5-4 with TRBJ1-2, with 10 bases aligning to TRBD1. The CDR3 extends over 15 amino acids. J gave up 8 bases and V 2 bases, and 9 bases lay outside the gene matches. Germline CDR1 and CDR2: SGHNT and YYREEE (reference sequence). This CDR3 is CASSLNRDRGLGYTF. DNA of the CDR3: TGTGCCAGCAGCTTAAACCGGGACAGGGGTTTGGGCTACACCTTC.

The CDR3 is CASSLAWDRAYNSPLHF. Written as DNA, the CDR3 is TGTGCCAGCAGCTTAGCGTGGGACAGGGCCTATAATTCACCCCTCCACTTT. The chain joins TRBV7-2 to TRBJ1-6, with TRBD1 identical over 9 bases. Trimming took 0 bases from V and 2 from J; bases not matched to a gene: 2. The CDR3 runs to 17 residues. Germline V gene lookup returns CDR1 SGHTA and CDR2 FQGNSA.

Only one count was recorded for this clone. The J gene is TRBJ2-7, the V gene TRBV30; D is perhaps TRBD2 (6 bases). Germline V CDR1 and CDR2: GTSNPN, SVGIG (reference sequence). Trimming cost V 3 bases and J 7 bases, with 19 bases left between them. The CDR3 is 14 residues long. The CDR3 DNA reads TGTGCCTGGAGGGCCGACCGGGGACTTGGGGAGCAGTACTTC. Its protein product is CAWRADRGLGEQYF.

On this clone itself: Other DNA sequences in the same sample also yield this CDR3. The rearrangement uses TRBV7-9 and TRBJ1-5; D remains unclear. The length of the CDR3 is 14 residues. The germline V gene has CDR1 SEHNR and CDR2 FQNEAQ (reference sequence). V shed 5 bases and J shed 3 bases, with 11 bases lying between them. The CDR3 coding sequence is TGTGCCAGCAGCCAAGGAGGGATCAATCAGCCCCAGCATTTT. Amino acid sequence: CASSQGGINQPQHF. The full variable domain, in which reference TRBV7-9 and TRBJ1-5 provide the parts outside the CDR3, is DTGVSQNPRHKITKRGQNVTFRCDPISEHNRLYWYRQTLGQGPEFLTYFQNEAQLEKSRLLSDRFSAERPKGSFSTLEIQRTEQGDSAMYLCASSQGGINQPQHFGDGTRLSIL.

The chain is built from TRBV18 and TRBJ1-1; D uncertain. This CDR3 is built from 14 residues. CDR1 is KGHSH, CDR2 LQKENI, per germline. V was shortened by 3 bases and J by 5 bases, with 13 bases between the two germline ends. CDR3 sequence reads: CASSPRSGGTEAFF. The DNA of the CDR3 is TGTGCCAGCTCACCGCGATCGGGAGGGACTGAAGCTTTCTTT.

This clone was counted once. The CDR3 here is CASSSQGGTTDTQYF. The CDR3 bases are TGTGCCAGCAGTTCACAGGGGGGAACCACAGATACGCAGTATTTT. The chain carries TRBV28 and TRBJ2-3, with TRBD1 identical over 8 bases. CDR1 MDHEN and CDR2 SYDVKM come from the germline V gene. J was trimmed by 2 bases and V by 4 bases; bases with no gene match: 5. There are 15 residues in the CDR3.

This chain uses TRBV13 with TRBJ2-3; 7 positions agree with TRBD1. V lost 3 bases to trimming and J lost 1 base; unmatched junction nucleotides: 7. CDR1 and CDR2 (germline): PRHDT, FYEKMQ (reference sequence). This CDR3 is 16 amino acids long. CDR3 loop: CASSFRQGRGTDTQYF. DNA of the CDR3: TGTGCCAGCAGCTTCCGACAGGGTCGGGGCACAGATACGCAGTATTTT.

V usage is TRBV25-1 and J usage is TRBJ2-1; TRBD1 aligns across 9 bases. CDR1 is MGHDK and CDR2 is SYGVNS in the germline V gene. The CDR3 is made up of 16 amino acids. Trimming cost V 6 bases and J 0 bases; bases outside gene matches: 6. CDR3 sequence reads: CASSAGTGNSYNEQFF. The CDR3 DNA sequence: TGTGCCAGCAGCGCCGGGACAGGGAACTCCTACAATGAGCAGTTCTTC.

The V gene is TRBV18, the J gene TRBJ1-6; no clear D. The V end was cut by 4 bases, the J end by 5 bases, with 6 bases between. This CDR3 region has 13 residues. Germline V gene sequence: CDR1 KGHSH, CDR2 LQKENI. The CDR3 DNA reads TGTGCCAGCTCACGACTTAATAATTCACCCCTCCACTTT. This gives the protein CASSRLNNSPLHF.

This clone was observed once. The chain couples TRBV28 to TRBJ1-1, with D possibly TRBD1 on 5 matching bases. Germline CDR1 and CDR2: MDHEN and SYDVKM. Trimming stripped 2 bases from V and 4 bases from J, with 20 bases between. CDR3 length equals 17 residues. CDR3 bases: TGTGCCAGCAGTTTAGGCCCTACACAGGATAGGGGCACTGAAGCTTTCTTT. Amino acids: CASSLGPTQDRGTEAFF.

CDR3 sequence: CASSSTGAGANVLTF. CDR3 DNA: TGTGCCAGCAGCTCGACAGGGGCCGGGGCCAACGTCCTGACTTTC. The genes are TRBV7-8 and TRBJ2-6, with 8 bases matching TRBD1. Germline V gives CDR1 SGHVS, CDR2 FQNEAQ. Unmatched junction bases numbered 3, after V lost 4 bases and J lost 4 bases. The CDR3 contains 15 residues.

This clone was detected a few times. In DNA, the CDR3 is TGCGCCAGCAGCCAAGACGGAGAAGGCGAAAAACTGTTTTTT. Translation: CASSQDGEGEKLFF. J is TRBJ1-4 and V is TRBV4-3; no clear D. This CDR3 contains 14 residues. Trimming pared 0 bases from V and 8 bases from J, leaving 10 bases between. CDR1 is LGHNA and CDR2 is YSLEER in the germline V gene.

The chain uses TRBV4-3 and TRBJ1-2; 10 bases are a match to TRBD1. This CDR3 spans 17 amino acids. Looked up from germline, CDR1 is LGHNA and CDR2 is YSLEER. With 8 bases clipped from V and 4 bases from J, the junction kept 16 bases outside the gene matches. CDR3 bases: TGCGCCAGCGCTAGTAATTTTCGGGACAGGGGAATCTATGGCTACACCTTC. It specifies CASASNFRDRGIYGYTF.

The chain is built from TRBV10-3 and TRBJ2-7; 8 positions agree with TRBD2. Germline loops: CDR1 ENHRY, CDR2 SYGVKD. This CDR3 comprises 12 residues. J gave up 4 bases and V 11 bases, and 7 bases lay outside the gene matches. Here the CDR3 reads CASGTRDYEQYF. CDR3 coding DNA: TGTGCCTCAGGGACTAGAGATTACGAGCAGTACTTC.

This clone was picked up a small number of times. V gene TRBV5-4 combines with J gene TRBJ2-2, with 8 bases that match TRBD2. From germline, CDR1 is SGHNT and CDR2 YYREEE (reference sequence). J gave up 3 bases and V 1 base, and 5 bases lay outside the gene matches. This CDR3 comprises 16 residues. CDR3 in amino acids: CASSLNQRGYTGELFF. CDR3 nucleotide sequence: TGTGCCAGCAGCTTGAACCAGCGGGGGTACACCGGGGAGCTGTTTTTT.

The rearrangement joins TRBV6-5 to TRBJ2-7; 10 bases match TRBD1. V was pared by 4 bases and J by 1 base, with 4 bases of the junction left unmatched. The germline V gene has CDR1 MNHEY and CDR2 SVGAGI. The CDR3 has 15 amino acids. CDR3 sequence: CASSFGQGGSYEQYF. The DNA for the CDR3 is TGTGCCAGCAGTTTTGGACAGGGGGGATCCTACGAGCAGTACTTC.

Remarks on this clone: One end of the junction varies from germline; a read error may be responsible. This CDR3 reads CASSLYLEEGQHF. DNA for the CDR3: TGTGCCAGCAGCTTATATCTCGAGGAGGGACAGCACTTC. This sequence joins TRBV11-2 and TRBJ2-7; a weak D match, TRBD1 (7 bases). The CDR3 consists of 13 residues. In germline, CDR1 is SGHAT, CDR2 FQNNGV. The full variable domain, with the rest looked up from reference TRBV11-2 and TRBJ2-7, is EAGVAQSPRYKIIEKRQSVAFWCNPISGHATLYWYQQILGQGPKLLIQFQNNGVVDDSQLPKDRFSAERLKGVDSTLKIQPAKLEDSAVYLCASSLYLEEGQHFGPGTRLTVT.

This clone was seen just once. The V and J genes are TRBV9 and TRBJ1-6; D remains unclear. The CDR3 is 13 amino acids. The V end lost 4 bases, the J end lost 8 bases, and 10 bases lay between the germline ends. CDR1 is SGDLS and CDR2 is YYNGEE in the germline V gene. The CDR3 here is CASSPRGDSPLHF. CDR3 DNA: TGTGCCAGCAGCCCACGTGGAGATTCACCCCTCCACTTT.

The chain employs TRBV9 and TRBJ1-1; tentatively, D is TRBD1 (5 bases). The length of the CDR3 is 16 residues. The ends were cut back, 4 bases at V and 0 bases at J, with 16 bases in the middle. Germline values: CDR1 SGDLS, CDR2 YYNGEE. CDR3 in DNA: TGTGCCAGCAGCATCTCGACAGCTACCATGAACACTGAAGCTTTCTTT. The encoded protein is CASSISTATMNTEAFF.

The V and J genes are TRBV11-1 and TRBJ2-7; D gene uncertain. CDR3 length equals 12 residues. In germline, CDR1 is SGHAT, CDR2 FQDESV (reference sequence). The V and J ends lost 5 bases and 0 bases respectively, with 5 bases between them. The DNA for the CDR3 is TGTGCCAGCAGCGCGAGCTCCTACGAGCAGTACTTC. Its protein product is CASSASSYEQYF.